Reported below is one TCR beta chain. This CDR3 contains 15 residues. Unmatched junction bases numbered 12, after V lost 8 bases and J lost 7 bases. CDR1 MNHNY and CDR2 SVGAGI come from the germline V gene (reference sequence). This entry comes from a study of T cell changes during pregnancy in multiple sclerosis. Profiled with immunoSEQ multiplex PCR; TCRdb holds only in-frame clones, not every one. This table has around 88,000 clones, approximately 92% appearing once. Sequencing used peripheral blood, obtained in the first trimester of pregnancy. The V gene is TRBV6-6, the J gene TRBJ2-1; 9 bases match TRBD2. This clonotype was sampled from a female donor with multiple sclerosis, enrolled in a pregnancy study. The CDR3 spells CASSFGLAGFNEQFF. In DNA, the CDR3 is TGTGCCAGCTCCTTCGGGCTAGCGGGGTTTAATGAGCAGTTCTTC.